A single sample gave rise to the 25 T cell receptor beta chains below, sequenced in a study of CD8+ T cells in alopecia areata. RNA extraction was followed by reverse transcription into cDNA, which acted as the sequencing template. Profiled with immunoSEQ multiplex PCR; TCRdb holds only in-frame clones, not every one. The sample includes 79,000 or so clones, roughly 70% of them seen just once. Treatment: oral pan-JAK inhibitor, 5-10 mg twice daily. Sequencing was performed on CD8+ T cells sorted from blood, taken at week 24, from a patient treated with tofacitinib. Receptors originate from a human donor with alopecia areata.

This chain links TRBV27 with TRBJ1-5; 7 positions match TRBD1. V shed 3 bases, J shed 4 bases, and the junction held 6 bases outside the gene matches. The CDR3 length is 15 residues. Germline V CDR1 and CDR2: MNHEY, SMNVEV (reference sequence). CDR3 loop: CASSFTAGQNQPQHF. Written as DNA, the CDR3 is TGTGCCAGCAGTTTCACCGCGGGACAGAATCAGCCCCAGCATTTT.

This chain uses TRBV5-4 with TRBJ2-2, with 11 bases matching TRBD2. Germline loops: CDR1 SGHNT, CDR2 YYREEE (reference sequence). The CDR3 consists of 17 residues. V gave up 1 base and J gave up 6 bases; unmatched junction bases: 8. The CDR3, as DNA: TGTGCCAGCAGCTTGTTCGCTAGCGGGGGGTTCTCCGGGGAGCTGTTTTTT. Its translation: CASSLFASGGFSGELFF.

This clone was counted a few times. The chain employs TRBV7-2 and TRBJ2-4; D not resolved. The CDR3 extends over 15 amino acids. With 6 bases removed from V and 0 bases from J, the gap between germline ends came to 12 bases. Germline assignment: CDR1 SGHTA and CDR2 FQGNSA. The CDR3 DNA is TGTGCCAGCAGAGCGTCTGACCTAGCCAAAAACATTCAGTACTTC. It yields the protein CASRASDLAKNIQYF.

V gene TRBV7-9 combines with J gene TRBJ1-1; no reliable D call. V lost 1 base and J lost 4, with 7 bases in between. The CDR3 has 13 residues. Germline-derived CDR1 and CDR2 are SEHNR and FQNEAQ (reference sequence). The CDR3 DNA is TGTGCCAGCAGCTTAGTCCCCCCCACTGAAGCTTTCTTT. Its protein product is CASSLVPPTEAFF.

The chain links TRBV11-3 to TRBJ2-1, with 15 positions matching TRBD2. From germline, CDR1 is SGHNT and CDR2 YENEEA. The CDR3 consists of 17 residues. The V and J ends lost 3 bases and 5 bases, in that order; junction bases with no gene match: 5. The CDR3 region has the DNA TGTGCCAGCAGCTTCGGACTAGCGGGGGGGCCCAACAATGAGCAGTTCTTC. It specifies CASSFGLAGGPNNEQFF.

This clone was seen a single time. J is TRBJ2-1 and V is TRBV4-1; tentative D call: TRBD1 (5 bases). The germline CDR1 and CDR2 sequences are MGHRA and YSYEKL. V lost 0 bases and J 1 base, leaving 13 bases between the germline ends. The CDR3 runs 17 residues. The CDR3 reads CASSQDPGQGSYNEQFF. CDR3 DNA: TGCGCCAGCAGCCAAGATCCAGGGCAGGGATCCTACAATGAGCAGTTCTTC.

The sample holds a few counts of this clone. V usage is TRBV30 and J usage is TRBJ2-7; D is perhaps TRBD2 (5 bases). Germline V CDR1 and CDR2: GTSNPN, SVGIG (reference sequence). CDR3 length equals 14 residues. Trimming left V 2 bases short and J 5 bases short, with 16 bases between. The CDR3 DNA reads as TGTGCCTGGAGTTTGCTACTAGGGTTCCACGAGCAGTACTTC. Residues: CAWSLLLGFHEQYF.

The chain employs TRBV5-6 and TRBJ2-3, with D unclear. The CDR3 sequence is 10 residues long. Trimming shortened V by 7 bases and J by 6 bases, and 6 bases separated the two germline ends. Germline-derived CDR1 and CDR2 are SGHDT and YYEEEE. CDR3 in DNA: TGTGCCAGCGGACGGGATACGCAGTATTTT. Its translation: CASGRDTQYF.

The count of this clone is one. V is TRBV5-1 and J is TRBJ2-1; D not resolved. Trimming cost V 0 bases and J 6 bases, with 10 bases left between them. The germline V gene has CDR1 SGHRS and CDR2 YFSETQ. There are 14 residues in the CDR3. This CDR3 reads CASSLGGNLNEQFF. CDR3 DNA: TGCGCCAGCAGCTTGGGTGGCAATCTCAATGAGCAGTTCTTC.

The rearrangement uses TRBV29-1 and TRBJ1-1; D gene unclear. This CDR3 contains 12 residues. V lost 7 bases and J 1 base, leaving 10 bases between the germline ends. Germline-derived CDR1 and CDR2 are SQVTM and ANQGSEA. The CDR3 DNA is TGCAGCGGAGACACAGCGAACACTGAAGCTTTCTTT. Translated: CSGDTANTEAFF.

The chain carries TRBV9 and TRBJ2-7, with D unclear. Germline V gene data show CDR1 as SGDLS and CDR2 as YYNGEE. The ends were cut back, 0 bases at V and 2 bases at J, with 6 bases in the middle. The CDR3 extends over 13 amino acids. The CDR3 DNA reads TGTGCCAGCAGCGTAGGGCAGACCTACGAGCAGTACTTC. This gives the protein CASSVGQTYEQYF.

The gene calls are TRBV27 and TRBJ1-1; D not resolved. V was shortened by 6 bases and J by 1 base, with 9 bases between the two germline ends. Germline CDR1 is MNHEY and CDR2 is SMNVEV (reference sequence). The CDR3 contains 13 residues. CDR3 protein: CASRPNQNTEAFF. The CDR3 DNA reads as TGTGCCAGCAGACCGAACCAGAACACTGAAGCTTTCTTT.

This clone was detected only a few times. The chain carries TRBV4-1 and TRBJ2-7; 12 nucleotides match TRBD2. The trim removed 0 bases at V and 0 bases at J, leaving 0 bases unmatched. The CDR3 is made up of 16 amino acids. Germline CDR1 and CDR2: MGHRA and YSYEKL. CDR3 bases: TGCGCCAGCAGCCAAGAACTAGCGGGGGGCTCCTACGAGCAGTACTTC. Amino acid sequence: CASSQELAGGSYEQYF.

The gene calls are TRBV29-1 and TRBJ1-1, with a possible D match to TRBD1 (5 bases). The CDR3 is 13 residues long. Trimming cost V 6 bases and J 0 bases, with 11 bases left between them. CDR1 and CDR2 (germline): SQVTM, ANQGSEA. As DNA, the CDR3 is TGCAGCGTCCAGGACACTATGAACACTGAAGCTTTCTTT. It specifies CSVQDTMNTEAFF.

This clone has only one observation. The V and J genes are TRBV28 and TRBJ1-5, with a weak D call TRBD1 (5 bases). Germline-derived CDR1 and CDR2 are MDHEN and SYDVKM. This CDR3 contains 13 residues. The CDR3 DNA sequence: TGTGCGGCTAATCTTGGGGGAAATCAGCCCCAGCATTTT. Amino acids: CAANLGGNQPQHF.

A few counts support this clone. The V call is TRBV5-6, the J call TRBJ2-7; no clear D gene. The germline gives CDR1 SGHDT, CDR2 YYEEEE. With 2 bases removed from V and 2 bases from J, the gap between germline ends came to 11 bases. CDR3 length: 14 amino acids. The CDR3 loop reads CASSFRGGAYEQYF. For the CDR3, the DNA is TGTGCCAGCAGCTTTAGAGGTGGCGCCTACGAGCAGTACTTC.

This clone was observed a single time. This sequence joins TRBV19 and TRBJ1-2; perhaps TRBD1 as D (5 bases). Looked up from germline, CDR1 is LNHDA and CDR2 is SQIVND (reference sequence). Deletions cut 10 bases from V and 5 bases from J, with 23 bases between. The CDR3 is 15 residues long. The CDR3 DNA reads as TGTGCCACCGCTCGACAGTGGAGGACTTCTTATGGCTACACCTTC. This gives the protein CATARQWRTSYGYTF.

The rearrangement links TRBV4-2 to TRBJ2-7; 11 bases align to TRBD1. The CDR3 is 15 residues long. The V gene's germline CDR1 is LGHNA and CDR2 YNFKEQ. Trimming took 4 bases from V and 4 from J; bases not matched to a gene: 6. The CDR3 sequence: CASSPRTGGSYEQYF. The CDR3 nucleotides read TGTGCCAGCAGCCCCCGGACAGGGGGCAGTTACGAGCAGTACTTC.

The J gene is TRBJ2-3, the V gene TRBV27; 10 bases are shared with TRBD2. The V and J ends lost 5 bases and 1 base, in that order; junction bases with no gene match: 3. CDR3 length: 15 amino acids. Per the germline V gene, CDR1 is MNHEY and CDR2 is SMNVEV (reference sequence). CDR3 protein: CASSVGTSGTDTQYF. CDR3 nucleotide sequence: TGTGCCAGCAGTGTAGGGACTAGCGGCACAGATACGCAGTATTTT.

This clone was counted a few times. This rearrangement joins TRBV4-1 to TRBJ2-2, with D tentatively TRBD1 (5 bases). This CDR3 comprises 13 residues. Germline CDR1 MGHRA, CDR2 YSYEKL. V was trimmed by 8 bases and J by 1 base, leaving 8 bases between them. The CDR3 sequence is CASGRVNTGELFF. CDR3 bases: TGCGCCAGCGGCAGGGTGAACACCGGGGAGCTGTTTTTT.

This chain uses TRBV2 with TRBJ2-1; TRBD2 aligns across 10 bases. The V gene's germline CDR1 is SNHLY and CDR2 FYNNEI. The CDR3 consists of 15 residues. After removal of 4 bases from V and 8 bases from J, the junction contained 8 bases not matched to a gene. CDR3 nucleotides: TGTGCCAGCAGTGGTCCTAGCGGGAGTAGCCATGAGCAGTTCTTC. Translated, it gives CASSGPSGSSHEQFF.

The chain combines TRBV4-1 with TRBJ2-3, with D possibly called TRBD1 or TRBD2 (5 bases each). This CDR3 region has 14 residues. V was cut by 1 base and J by 0 bases, with 5 bases left in between. CDR1 is MGHRA, CDR2 YSYEKL, per germline. This chain's CDR3 is CASSQGDSTDTQYF. DNA of the CDR3: TGCGCCAGCAGCCAAGGGGACAGCACAGATACGCAGTATTTT.

In this sample, this clone turned up a few times. The V and J genes are TRBV6-5 and TRBJ2-6; D is unclear. From germline, CDR1 is MNHEY and CDR2 SVGAGI. Between the trimmed V and J ends, which lost 5 bases and 0 bases, there was a span of 8 bases. The CDR3 totals 15 residues. The CDR3 DNA sequence: TGTGCCAGCAGTACTGGTGTCTCTGGGGCCAACGTCCTGACTTTC. This translates into CASSTGVSGANVLTF.

The genes are TRBV9 and TRBJ1-2; no reliable D call. Trimming took off 0 bases at V and 2 bases at J, with 8 bases between the two ends. Germline assignment: CDR1 SGDLS and CDR2 YYNGEE. CDR3 length: 14 residues. The CDR3 loop is CASSVGYGNYGYTF. As DNA, the CDR3 is TGTGCCAGCAGCGTAGGTTACGGAAACTATGGCTACACCTTC. Looking up the rest from reference TRBV9 and TRBJ1-2 gives the full variable domain: DSGVTQTPKHLITATGQRVTLRCSPRSGDLSVYWYQQSLDQGLQFLIQYYNGEERAKGNILERFSAQQFPDLHSELNLSSLELGDSALYFCASSVGYGNYGYTFGSGTRLTVV.

This clone has just a few counts. This chain links TRBV7-9 with TRBJ2-1; perhaps TRBD2 as D (6 bases). V was shortened by 3 bases and J by 8 bases, with 14 bases between the two germline ends. The CDR3 is 14 residues long. Germline CDR1 is SEHNR and CDR2 is FQNEAQ (reference sequence). The CDR3 bases are TGTGCCAGCAGCTTGGCAGGGAGGAACGATGAGCAGTTCTTC. This encodes CASSLAGRNDEQFF.